A selection of T cell receptor beta chains follows, all from one sample in a study of T cell responses to AZD1222 COVID-19 vaccine. Repertoires were generated with immunoSEQ multiplex PCR, while TCRdb's copy carries only in-frame clones and drops some. This sample carries 100,000 to 120,000 clones, around 90% of them seen once, and the ten largest clones take over 1.5%. The source was peripheral blood, collected on day 0 of AZD1222 vaccination. All receptors come from an adult in good health. Both conserved end residues are part of each CDR3. The D gene is left open where the match is weak.

v_gene: TRBV30
len: 14
d_gene: .
j_gene: TRBJ2-7
CDR3nt: TGTGCCTGGAGTGTAGGTGCAGGGGTAGGCGAGCAGTACTTC
CDR3aa: CAWSVGAGVGEQYF

v_gene: TRBV7-2
len: 16
d_gene: .
j_gene: TRBJ1-5
CDR3nt: TGTGCCAGCAGCAAGGAGTGGGGTGTAGGCAATCAGCCCCAGCATTTT
CDR3aa: CASSKEWGVGNQPQHF

v_gene: TRBV6-5
len: 15
d_gene: TRBD1
j_gene: TRBJ2-1
CDR3nt: TGTGCCAGCAGGATGGGACAGAGCTCCTACAATGAGCAGTTCTTC
CDR3aa: CASRMGQSSYNEQFF

v_gene: TRBV6-1
len: 16
d_gene: TRBD1
j_gene: TRBJ1-2
CDR3nt: TGTGCCAGCAGTGAAGATGCAGGGGGGCCAAACTATGGCTACACCTTC
CDR3aa: CASSEDAGGPNYGYTF

v_gene: TRBV14
len: 16
d_gene: TRBD1
j_gene: TRBJ1-2
CDR3nt: TGTGCCAGCAGCCAAACTGGACAGGGAGGGCTCTATGGCTACACCTTC
CDR3aa: CASSQTGQGGLYGYTF

v_gene: TRBV15
len: 13
d_gene: .
j_gene: TRBJ2-1
CDR3nt: TGTGCCACCAGCAGAGGACAAAACAATGAGCAGTTCTTC
CDR3aa: CATSRGQNNEQFF

v_gene: TRBV5-8
len: 16
d_gene: .
j_gene: TRBJ2-3
CDR3nt: TGTGCCAGCAGTCGTTCGAGCGGATCTAGCACAGATACGCAGTATTTT
CDR3aa: CASSRSSGSSTDTQYF

v_gene: TRBV30
len: 14
d_gene: TRBD1
j_gene: TRBJ1-1
CDR3nt: TGTGCCTGGAGTGTTAGGGGGACAGACACTGAAGCTTTCTTT
CDR3aa: CAWSVRGTDTEAFF

v_gene: TRBV4-1
len: 15
d_gene: .
j_gene: TRBJ1-3
CDR3nt: TGCGCCAGCAGCCAAGATTCGGTGGCTGGAAACACCATATATTTT
CDR3aa: CASSQDSVAGNTIYF

v_gene: TRBV30
len: 13
d_gene: .
j_gene: TRBJ2-7
CDR3nt: TGTGCCTGGAGTGGGCTCAGGGTGGACGAGCAGTACTTC
CDR3aa: CAWSGLRVDEQYF

v_gene: TRBV7-8
len: 19
d_gene: .
j_gene: TRBJ1-3
CDR3nt: TGTGCCAGCAGCCCCGTCACGGACCGCGATGGTGTGTCTGGAAACACCATATATTTT
CDR3aa: CASSPVTDRDGVSGNTIYF

v_gene: TRBV18
len: 16
d_gene: .
j_gene: TRBJ1-2
CDR3nt: TGTGCCAGCTCACTTACTTTGACGGAATCTAACTATGGCTACACCTTC
CDR3aa: CASSLTLTESNYGYTF